This TCR beta chain was sequenced during a study of tumor and adjacent non-tumor tissue in lung cancer. Study-wide results and limits: Higher tumor TCR diversity was associated with shorter survival. In normal lung, the top 100 clones were significantly more dominant than in tumor. Tumor tissue had significantly higher TCR diversity than normal lung.

Comment on this clonotype: The antigen is undetermined.

This sample's RNA came from whole unsorted tissue. Distant lung tissue was collected more than 3 cm away from the tumor edge. TCRbeta libraries were built with three rounds of nested PCR, modified from ARM-PCR. One entry per CDR3 protein, called by TCRdb with MiXCR from the multiplex PCR reads. The sample shows tens of thousands of distinct CDR3 sequences, around 64% of them seen only once. V lost 1 base, J lost 2 bases, and 3 bases lay in between. From germline, CDR1 is SGHDT and CDR2 YYEEEE. The CDR3 consists of 12 residues. The V and J genes are TRBV5-6 and TRBJ1-1; no clear D gene. Sequencing was done on a sample of distant non-tumor lung tissue. The sequence was obtained from an older man with non-small cell lung cancer. The CDR3 DNA reads as TGTGCCAGCAGCTTGTCCAACACTGAAGCTTTCTTT. Encoded protein: CASSLSNTEAFF. The full variable domain, with the rest looked up from reference TRBV5-6 and TRBJ1-1, is DAGVTQSPTHLIKTRGQQVTLRCSPKSGHDTVSWYQQALGQGPQFIFQYYEEEERQRGNFPDRFSGHQFPNYSSELNVNALLLGDSALYLCASSLSNTEAFFGQGTRLTVV.